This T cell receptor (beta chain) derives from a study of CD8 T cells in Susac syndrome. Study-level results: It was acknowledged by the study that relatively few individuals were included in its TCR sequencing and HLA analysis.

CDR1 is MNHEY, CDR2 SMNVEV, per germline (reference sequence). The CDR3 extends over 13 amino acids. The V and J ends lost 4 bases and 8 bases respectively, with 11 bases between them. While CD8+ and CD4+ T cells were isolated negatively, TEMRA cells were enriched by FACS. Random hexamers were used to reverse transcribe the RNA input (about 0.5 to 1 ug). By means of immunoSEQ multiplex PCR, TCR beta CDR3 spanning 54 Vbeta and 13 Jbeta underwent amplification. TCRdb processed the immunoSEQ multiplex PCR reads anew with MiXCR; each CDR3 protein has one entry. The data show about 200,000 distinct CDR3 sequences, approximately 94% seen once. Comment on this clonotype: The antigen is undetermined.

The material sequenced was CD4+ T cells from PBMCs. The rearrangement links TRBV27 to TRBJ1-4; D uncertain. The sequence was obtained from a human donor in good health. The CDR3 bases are TGTGCCAGCAGTTCGGTGGAAGGGGAAAAACTGTTTTTT. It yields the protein CASSSVEGEKLFF.